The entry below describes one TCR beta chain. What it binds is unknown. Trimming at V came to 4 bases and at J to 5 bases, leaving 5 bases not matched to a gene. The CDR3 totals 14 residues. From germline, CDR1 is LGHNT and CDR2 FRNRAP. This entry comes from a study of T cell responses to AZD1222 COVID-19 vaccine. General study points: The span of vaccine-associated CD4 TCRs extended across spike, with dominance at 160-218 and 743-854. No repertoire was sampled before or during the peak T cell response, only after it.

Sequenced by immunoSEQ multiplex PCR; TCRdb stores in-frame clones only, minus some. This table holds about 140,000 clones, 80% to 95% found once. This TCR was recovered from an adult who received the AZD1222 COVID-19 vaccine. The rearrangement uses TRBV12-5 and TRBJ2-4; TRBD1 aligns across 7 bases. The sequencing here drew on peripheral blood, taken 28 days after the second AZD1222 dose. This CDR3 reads CASGSGQAENIQYF. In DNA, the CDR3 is TGTGCTAGTGGTTCCGGACAGGCGGAAAACATTCAGTACTTC.